This T cell receptor beta chain emerged from a study of graft-versus-host responses after intestinal transplantation. Whole-study context: Recipients got multivisceral, liver-intestinal, or isolated intestinal transplants. Points from the study as a whole: The authors found GvH clones in recipient marrow, some appearing first in ileum or blood. Declines in HvG clones occurring early post-transplant were associated with peak circulating GvH clone levels.

The CDR3 spans 16 residues. V shed 8 bases and J 2 bases; nucleotides not matched to a gene: 12. The germline V gene has CDR1 MGHRA and CDR2 YSYEKL. Points on this clone: Its antigen is undetermined.

The data were produced by immunoSEQ multiplex PCR, yet TCRdb's version contains in-frame clones alone and is incomplete. The repertoire has more than 90,000 clones, about 93% of them found once; the top ten carry less than 0.6%. The gene calls are TRBV4-1 and TRBJ2-3; 8 bases align to TRBD2. This sample comprised unstimulated CD8+ T cells sorted from spleen or lymph node cells, obtained before intestinal transplant. This TCR was sampled from a human donor who received an intestinal transplant. The CDR3 loop reads CASGESHSGNTDTQYF. In nucleotides, the CDR3 is TGCGCCAGCGGAGAGTCTCATAGCGGGAACACAGATACGCAGTATTTT.